These 17 T cell receptor beta chains originate from one sample sequenced in a study of T cells in Graves' hyperthyroidism and ophthalmopathy. There were TCR beta CDR3 regions amplified from RNA transcripts. When the TCR CDR3 underwent first-round RT-PCR, the HTBI primer set was used. From the multiplex PCR reads, TCRdb called clonotypes with MiXCR, one entry per CDR3 protein. In the table there are about 560,000 distinct CDR3 sequences, 16% of which are singletons. What was sequenced was blood. The receptors were sampled from a woman between 18 and 30 years old with Graves' hyperthyroidism.

The table lists this clonotype with a few counts. V is TRBV4-1 and J is TRBJ1-4; D is undetermined. Germline loops: CDR1 MGHRA, CDR2 YSYEKL. This CDR3 has 17 amino acids. Trimming took off 4 bases at V and 0 bases at J, with 15 bases between the two ends. CDR3: CASSLQIQASTNEKLFF. CDR3 DNA sequence: TGCGCCAGCAGCCTTCAAATTCAAGCTTCAACTAATGAAAAACTGTTTTTT.

The chain joins TRBV11-2 to TRBJ2-1; TRBD2 aligns across 10 bases. J lost 0 bases, V lost 5 bases, and 10 bases had no gene match. Germline lookup yields CDR1 SGHAT and CDR2 FQNNGV. The CDR3 is 18 residues long. The DNA for the CDR3 is TGTGCCAGCAGCCTTTCTCTAGCGGGGGCCTACTCCTACAATGAGCAGTTCTTC. Encoded protein: CASSLSLAGAYSYNEQFF.

This chain links TRBV11-3 with TRBJ1-2, with TRBD1 as a possible D gene (5 bases). This CDR3 has 15 amino acids. V was clipped by 3 bases and J by 2 bases, with 13 bases between them. Germline V gene data show CDR1 as SGHNT and CDR2 as YENEEA. The CDR3 protein is CASSFGQGENYGYTF. DNA of the CDR3: TGTGCCAGCAGCTTTGGTCAGGGCGAAAACTATGGCTACACCTTC.

This clonotype was counted only a few times. The V and J genes are TRBV11-3 and TRBJ1-4; perhaps TRBD1 as D (6 bases). CDR3 size: 16 residues. V lost 0 bases, J lost 3 bases, and 11 bases lay in between. CDR1 and CDR2 (germline): SGHNT, YENEEA. The CDR3 is CASSLDLRTANEKLFF. In nucleotides, the CDR3 is TGTGCCAGCAGCTTAGACCTCCGGACAGCTAATGAAAAACTGTTTTTT.

This clonotype came up many times. The rearrangement uses TRBV20-1 and TRBJ2-5, with a possible D match to TRBD1 (5 bases). Germline-derived CDR1 and CDR2 are DFQATT and SNEGSKA (reference sequence). Trimming took off 1 base at V and 4 bases at J, with 16 bases between the two ends. The CDR3 contains 15 residues. CDR3: CSARAYLRQTETQYF. CDR3 bases: TGCAGTGCTAGAGCCTACCTCCGACAGACAGAGACCCAGTACTTC.

This clonotype came up a few times. The CDR3 coding sequence is TGCAGTGCTAGGAATAACTCTTTTAGCTCCTACGAGCAGTACTTC. Its protein product is CSARNNSFSSYEQYF. The chain has TRBV20-1 and TRBJ2-7; D remains ambiguous. V shed 3 bases and J shed 0 bases, with 15 bases lying between them. This CDR3 spans 15 amino acids. In germline, CDR1 is DFQATT, CDR2 SNEGSKA (reference sequence).

The V gene is TRBV28, the J gene TRBJ2-3; 12 bases line up with TRBD2. Germline V gives CDR1 MDHEN, CDR2 SYDVKM. Losses at the gene ends were 6 bases for V and 7 bases for J; bases not matched to a gene: 8. The CDR3 has 15 amino acids. CDR3 coding DNA: TGTGCCAGCAGCTCCCTAGCGGGAGGGACACATACGCAGTATTTT. Its translation: CASSSLAGGTHTQYF.

This clonotype was observed at least ten times. This sequence joins TRBV6-5 and TRBJ1-5; D call uncertain. The CDR3 is 15 residues long. Trimming stripped 0 bases from V and 0 bases from J, with 6 bases between. Germline CDR1 MNHEY, CDR2 SVGAGI. The CDR3 sequence is CASSYSGNSNQPQHF. As DNA, the CDR3 is TGTGCCAGCAGTTACTCAGGGAATAGCAATCAGCCCCAGCATTTT.

This clonotype occurred many times. The chain combines TRBV10-1 with TRBJ2-7, with D tentatively TRBD1 or TRBD2 (5 bases each). The CDR3 runs to 14 residues. CDR1 WNHNN and CDR2 SYGVQD come from the germline V gene (reference sequence). V lost 4 bases and J lost 4, with 14 bases in between. The CDR3 region is CASSAGPRGYEQYF. CDR3 nucleotides: TGCGCCAGCAGTGCGGGACCCCGAGGATACGAGCAGTACTTC.

In its sample, this clonotype was seen many times. V gene TRBV28 combines with J gene TRBJ2-2; 7 bases align to TRBD2. The CDR3 is 15 residues long. CDR1 is MDHEN, CDR2 SYDVKM, per germline. V gave up 10 bases and J gave up 2 bases; unmatched junction bases: 10. CDR3 sequence (DNA): TGTGCCACCTTCGGGGGGACTATCAACACCGGGGAGCTGTTTTTT. The encoded protein is CATFGGTINTGELFF.

About this clonotype: This may arise from a read error, as a much more abundant clone is one base away. The chain recombines TRBV11-1 with TRBJ1-2; 9 bases align to TRBD1. The junction had 8 bases not matched to a gene; V was cut back by 5 bases and J by 7 bases. CDR1 and CDR2 (germline): SGHAT, FQDESV (reference sequence). This CDR3 contains 14 residues. The CDR3 coding sequence is TGTGCCAGCAGCGGAGGGACAGGGCACGGTGGCTACACCTTC. This translates into CASSGGTGHGGYTF.

The table lists this clonotype with many counts. The chain employs TRBV5-1 and TRBJ2-7; no definite D call. V shed 0 bases and J shed 0 bases, with 10 bases lying between them. Looked up from germline, CDR1 is SGHRS and CDR2 is YFSETQ. This CDR3 contains 15 residues. The CDR3 DNA reads as TGCGCCAGCAGCTTGGAAGCGATAAGCTCCTACGAGCAGTACTTC. Encoded protein: CASSLEAISSYEQYF. Filled out from reference TRBV5-1 and TRBJ2-7, the complete variable domain reads KAGVTQTPRYLIKTRGQQVTLSCSPISGHRSVSWYQQTPGQGLQFLFEYFSETQRNKGNFPGRFSGRQFSNSRSEMNVSTLELGDSALYLCASSLEAISSYEQYFGPGTRLTVT.

This chain links TRBV6-1 with TRBJ1-2, with unresolved D. In germline, CDR1 is MNHNS, CDR2 SASEGT. The ends were cut back, 3 bases at V and 1 base at J, with 6 bases in the middle. The CDR3 is 13 residues long. The CDR3 protein is CASSDILNYGYTF. The CDR3 DNA follows: TGTGCCAGCAGTGATATCCTTAACTATGGCTACACCTTC.

This clonotype was found many times. The chain employs TRBV12-3 or TRBV12-4 and TRBJ2-7; 8 bases are shared with TRBD1. CDR3 length: 15 residues. V gave up 4 bases and J gave up 5 bases; unmatched junction bases: 10. The CDR3 here is CASSSTGTGGDEQYF. CDR3 DNA sequence: TGTGCCAGCAGTTCAACTGGGACAGGTGGCGACGAGCAGTACTTC.

This clonotype was counted many times. The CDR3 DNA reads TGTGCCACCAGTGATTCCCAGCGGGAGCGAGAGACCCAGTACTTC. Protein: CATSDSQRERETQYF. The chain recombines TRBV24-1 with TRBJ2-5, with 8 bases identical to TRBD2. Germline CDR1 reads KGHDR; CDR2 reads SFDVKD. The length of the CDR3 is 15 residues. V lost 2 bases, J lost 4 bases, and 5 bases stayed unmatched.

In this sample, this clonotype turned up a few times. This chain uses TRBV19 with TRBJ2-1; D is possibly TRBD1 or TRBD2 (5 bases each). CDR1 and CDR2 from the germline V gene are LNHDA and SQIVND (reference sequence). The CDR3 contains 16 residues. The V and J ends lost 4 bases and 4 bases respectively, with 17 bases between them. The chain's CDR3 is CASSTLRGAGYNEQFF. For the CDR3, the DNA is TGTGCCAGTAGTACTCTTAGAGGGGCTGGTTACAATGAGCAGTTCTTC.

A few counts support this clonotype. This chain connects TRBV30 to TRBJ1-4; D ambiguous. CDR3 length: 15 residues. Germline V gene lookup returns CDR1 GTSNPN and CDR2 SVGIG (reference sequence). Deletions cut 5 bases from V and 4 bases from J, with 17 bases between. The CDR3 DNA sequence: TGTGCCTGGGGTGCGCCCCCGGGTTTTAATGAAAAACTGTTTTTT. Translation: CAWGAPPGFNEKLFF.